What follows describes a single T cell receptor (beta chain). Its antigen is undetermined. The V end was cut by 6 bases, the J end by 4 bases, with 10 bases between. Germline V gene data show CDR1 as SSHAT and CDR2 as FNYEAQ (reference sequence). CDR3 length: 13 residues. This entry is derived from a study of T cell responses to AZD1222 COVID-19 vaccine. Background on the study: The analysis combined second doses at about 4 or about 12 weeks.

Data came from immunoSEQ multiplex PCR; TCRdb stores just in-frame clones and leaves some out. Of about 110,000 clones listed, about 94% are singletons. Study-wide points: Most donors were white British, females outnumbered males, and clonal diversity was possibly underestimated. Baseline seropositivity occurred in only a handful of AZD1222 recipients.

The chain couples TRBV7-7 to TRBJ2-1; maybe TRBD1 (6 bases). The input for sequencing was peripheral blood, taken on day 0 of AZD1222 vaccination. This TCR was sampled from an adult in good health. The CDR3 region has the DNA TGTGCCAGCAGTTTGGACAGTTACAATGAGCAGTTCTTC. Protein: CASSLDSYNEQFF.